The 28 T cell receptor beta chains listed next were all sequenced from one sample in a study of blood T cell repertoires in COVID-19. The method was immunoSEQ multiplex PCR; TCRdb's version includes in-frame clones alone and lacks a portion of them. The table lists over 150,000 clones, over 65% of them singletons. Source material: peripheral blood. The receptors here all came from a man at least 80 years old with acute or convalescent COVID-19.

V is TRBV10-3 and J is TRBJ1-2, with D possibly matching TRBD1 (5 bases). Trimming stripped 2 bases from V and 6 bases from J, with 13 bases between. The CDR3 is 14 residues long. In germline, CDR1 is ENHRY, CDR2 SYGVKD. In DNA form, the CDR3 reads TGTGCCATCAGTGAGGGTCGGGGAGGGGATGGCTACACCTTC. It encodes CAISEGRGGDGYTF.

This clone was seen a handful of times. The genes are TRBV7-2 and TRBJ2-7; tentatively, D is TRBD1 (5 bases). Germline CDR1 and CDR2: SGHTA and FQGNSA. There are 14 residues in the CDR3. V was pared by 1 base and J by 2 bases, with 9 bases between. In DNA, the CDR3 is TGTGCCAGCAGCTTAGTAGGGGCGACCTACGAGCAGTACTTC. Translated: CASSLVGATYEQYF.

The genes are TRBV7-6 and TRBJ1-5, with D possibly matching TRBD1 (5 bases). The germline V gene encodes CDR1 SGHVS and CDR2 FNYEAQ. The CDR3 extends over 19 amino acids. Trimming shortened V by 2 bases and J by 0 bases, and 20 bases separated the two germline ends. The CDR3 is CASSLLERGSSYSNQPQHF. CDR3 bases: TGTGCCAGCAGCTTATTAGAAAGGGGCTCGTCTTATAGCAATCAGCCCCAGCATTTT.

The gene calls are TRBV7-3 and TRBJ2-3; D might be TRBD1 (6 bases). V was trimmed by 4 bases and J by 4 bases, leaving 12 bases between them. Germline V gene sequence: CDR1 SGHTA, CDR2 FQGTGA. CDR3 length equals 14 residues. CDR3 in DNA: TGTGCCAGCAGCTCTGCGGACAGCCCAGATACGCAGTATTTT. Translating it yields CASSSADSPDTQYF.

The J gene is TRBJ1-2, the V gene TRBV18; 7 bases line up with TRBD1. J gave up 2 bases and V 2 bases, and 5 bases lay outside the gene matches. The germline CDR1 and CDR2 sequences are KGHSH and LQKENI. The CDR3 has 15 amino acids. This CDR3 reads CASSPRQQGNYGYTF. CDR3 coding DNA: TGTGCCAGCTCACCAAGACAACAGGGGAACTATGGCTACACCTTC.

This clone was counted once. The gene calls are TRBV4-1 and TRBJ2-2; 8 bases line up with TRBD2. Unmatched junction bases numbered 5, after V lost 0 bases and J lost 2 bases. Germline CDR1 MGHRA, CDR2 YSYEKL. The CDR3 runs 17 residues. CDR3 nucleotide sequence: TGCGCCAGCAGCCAAGATCCGGGGGGGTCTAACACCGGGGAGCTGTTTTTT. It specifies CASSQDPGGSNTGELFF.

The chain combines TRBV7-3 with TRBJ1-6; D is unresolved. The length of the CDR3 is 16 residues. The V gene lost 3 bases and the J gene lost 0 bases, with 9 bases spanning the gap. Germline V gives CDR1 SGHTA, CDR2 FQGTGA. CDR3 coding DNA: TGTGCCAGCAGCTTGGAGGGTAGCTCCTATAATTCACCCCTCCACTTT. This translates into CASSLEGSSYNSPLHF. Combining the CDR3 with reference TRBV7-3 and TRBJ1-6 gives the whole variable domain GAGVSQTPSNKVTEKGKYVELRCDPISGHTALYWYRQSLGQGPEFLIYFQGTGAADDSGLPNDRFFAVRPEGSVSTLKIQRTERGDSAVYLCASSLEGSSYNSPLHFGNGTRLTVT.

In DNA form, the CDR3 reads TGCGCCAGCAGCCAAGTTAGCGGAACAAAGGATACGCAGTATTTT. Its translation is CASSQVSGTKDTQYF. This chain connects TRBV4-3 to TRBJ2-3; TRBD2 is a possible D gene (6 bases). The germline gives CDR1 LGHNA, CDR2 YSLEER. Trimming stripped 1 base from V and 6 bases from J, with 14 bases between. This CDR3 spans 15 amino acids.

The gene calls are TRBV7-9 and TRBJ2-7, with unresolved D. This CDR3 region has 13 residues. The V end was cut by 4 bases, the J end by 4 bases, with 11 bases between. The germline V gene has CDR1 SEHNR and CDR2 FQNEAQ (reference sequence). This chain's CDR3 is CASSSSRSYEQYF. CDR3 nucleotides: TGTGCCAGCAGCTCCTCTCGTTCGTACGAGCAGTACTTC.

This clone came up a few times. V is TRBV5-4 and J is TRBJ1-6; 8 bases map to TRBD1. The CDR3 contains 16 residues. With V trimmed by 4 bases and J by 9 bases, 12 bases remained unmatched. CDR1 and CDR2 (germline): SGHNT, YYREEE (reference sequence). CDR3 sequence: CASSPDLDRATSPLHF. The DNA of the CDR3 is TGTGCCAGCAGCCCCGATCTGGACAGGGCCACTTCACCCCTCCACTTT.

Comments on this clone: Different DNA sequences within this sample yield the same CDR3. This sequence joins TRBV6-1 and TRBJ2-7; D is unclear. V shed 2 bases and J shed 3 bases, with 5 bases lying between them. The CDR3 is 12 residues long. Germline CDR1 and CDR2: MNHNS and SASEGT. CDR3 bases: TGTGCCAGCAGTGAAACGGGCTACGAGCAGTACGTC. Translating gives CASSETGYEQYV.

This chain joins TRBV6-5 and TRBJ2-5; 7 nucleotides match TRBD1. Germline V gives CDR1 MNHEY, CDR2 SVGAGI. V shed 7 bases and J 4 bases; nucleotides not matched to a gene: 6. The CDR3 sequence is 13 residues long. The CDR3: CASTTGVRETQYF. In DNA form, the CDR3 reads TGTGCCAGCACCACAGGGGTGCGAGAGACCCAGTACTTC.

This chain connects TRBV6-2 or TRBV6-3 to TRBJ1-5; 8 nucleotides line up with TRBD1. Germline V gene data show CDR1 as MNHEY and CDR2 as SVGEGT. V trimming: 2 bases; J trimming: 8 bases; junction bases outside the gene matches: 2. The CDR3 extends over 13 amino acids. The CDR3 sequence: CASSYKDREPQHF. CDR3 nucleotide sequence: TGTGCCAGCAGTTACAAGGACAGGGAGCCCCAGCATTTT.

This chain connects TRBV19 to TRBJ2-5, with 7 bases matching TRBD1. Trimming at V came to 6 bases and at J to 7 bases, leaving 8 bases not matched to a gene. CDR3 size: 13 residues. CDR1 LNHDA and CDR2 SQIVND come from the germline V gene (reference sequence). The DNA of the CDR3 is TGTGCCAGTAGCGGACAGGTGGTAGGGACCCAGTACTTC. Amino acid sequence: CASSGQVVGTQYF.

The CDR3 region has the DNA TGTGCCAGCAGCCTTGGACTAGCGGGGTACGAGCAGTACTTC. It is translated as CASSLGLAGYEQYF. The rearrangement links TRBV9 to TRBJ2-7, with TRBD2 matching over 12 bases. Unmatched junction bases numbered 3, after V lost 4 bases and J lost 4 bases. The CDR3 is 14 residues long. CDR1 is SGDLS, CDR2 YYNGEE, per germline. Using reference TRBV9 and TRBJ2-7 for the parts outside the CDR3, the full variable domain is DSGVTQTPKHLITATGQRVTLRCSPRSGDLSVYWYQQSLDQGLQFLIQYYNGEERAKGNILERFSAQQFPDLHSELNLSSLELGDSALYFCASSLGLAGYEQYFGPGTRLTVT.

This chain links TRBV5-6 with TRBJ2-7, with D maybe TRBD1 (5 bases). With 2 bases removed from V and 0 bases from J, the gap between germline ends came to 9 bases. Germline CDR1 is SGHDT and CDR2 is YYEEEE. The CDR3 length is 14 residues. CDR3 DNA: TGTGCCAGCAGCTTACAGGTGAGCTCCTACGAGCAGTACTTC. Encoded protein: CASSLQVSSYEQYF.

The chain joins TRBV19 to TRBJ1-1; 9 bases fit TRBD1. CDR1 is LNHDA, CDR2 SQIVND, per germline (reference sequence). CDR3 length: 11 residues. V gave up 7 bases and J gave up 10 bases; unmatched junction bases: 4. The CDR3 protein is CASTSTGGAFF. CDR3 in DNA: TGTGCCAGTACCTCGACAGGGGGAGCTTTCTTT.

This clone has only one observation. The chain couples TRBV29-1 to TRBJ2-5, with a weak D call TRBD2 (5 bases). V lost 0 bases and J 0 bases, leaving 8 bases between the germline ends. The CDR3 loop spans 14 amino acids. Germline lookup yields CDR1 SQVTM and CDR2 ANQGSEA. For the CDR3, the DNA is TGCAGCGTTGAAGATCCCGGGGACCAAGAGACCCAGTACTTC. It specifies CSVEDPGDQETQYF.

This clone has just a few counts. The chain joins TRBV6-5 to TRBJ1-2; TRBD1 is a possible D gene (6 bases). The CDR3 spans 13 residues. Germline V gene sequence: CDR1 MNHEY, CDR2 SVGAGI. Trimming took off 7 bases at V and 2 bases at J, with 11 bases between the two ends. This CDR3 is CASTLDRNYGYTF. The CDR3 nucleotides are TGTGCCAGCACTTTAGACAGGAACTATGGCTACACCTTC.

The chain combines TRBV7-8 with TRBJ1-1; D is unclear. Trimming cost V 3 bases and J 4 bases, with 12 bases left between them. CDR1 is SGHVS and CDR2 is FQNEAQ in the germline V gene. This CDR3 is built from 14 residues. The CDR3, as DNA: TGTGCCAGCAGCTTCGAACGGGGAGCCACTGAAGCTTTCTTT. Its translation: CASSFERGATEAFF.

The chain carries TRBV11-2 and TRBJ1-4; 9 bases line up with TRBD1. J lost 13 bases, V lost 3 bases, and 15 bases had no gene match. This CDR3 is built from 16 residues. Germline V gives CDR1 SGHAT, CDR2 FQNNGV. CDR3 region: CASSLAGTGSLAVLFF. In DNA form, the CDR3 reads TGTGCCAGCAGCTTGGCCGGGACAGGGAGCCTTGCTGTACTGTTTTTT.

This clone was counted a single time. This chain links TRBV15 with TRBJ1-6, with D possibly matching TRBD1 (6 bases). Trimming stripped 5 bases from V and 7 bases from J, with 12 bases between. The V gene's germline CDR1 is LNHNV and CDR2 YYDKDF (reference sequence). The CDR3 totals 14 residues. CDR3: CATSRGGGNSPLHF. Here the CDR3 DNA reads TGTGCCACCAGCCGGGGAGGGGGGAATTCACCCCTCCACTTT.

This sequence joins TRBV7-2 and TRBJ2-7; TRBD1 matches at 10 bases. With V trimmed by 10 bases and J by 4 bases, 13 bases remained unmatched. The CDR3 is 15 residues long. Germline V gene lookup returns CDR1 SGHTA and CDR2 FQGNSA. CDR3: CAIHTPGTGAYEQYF. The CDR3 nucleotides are TGTGCCATCCATACCCCCGGGACAGGGGCTTACGAGCAGTACTTC.

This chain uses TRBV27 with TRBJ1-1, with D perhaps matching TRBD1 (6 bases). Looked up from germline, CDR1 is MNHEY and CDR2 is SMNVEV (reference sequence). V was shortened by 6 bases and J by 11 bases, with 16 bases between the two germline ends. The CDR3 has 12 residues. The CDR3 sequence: CASSSQGNYAFF. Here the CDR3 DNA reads TGTGCCAGCAGCAGTCAGGGGAATTACGCTTTCTTT.

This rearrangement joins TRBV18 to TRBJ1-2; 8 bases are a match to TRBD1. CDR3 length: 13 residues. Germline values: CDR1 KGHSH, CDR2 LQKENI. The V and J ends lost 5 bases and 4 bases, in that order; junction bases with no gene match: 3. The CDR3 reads CASSSDRVYGYTF. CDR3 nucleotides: TGTGCCAGCTCATCGGACAGGGTCTATGGCTACACCTTC.

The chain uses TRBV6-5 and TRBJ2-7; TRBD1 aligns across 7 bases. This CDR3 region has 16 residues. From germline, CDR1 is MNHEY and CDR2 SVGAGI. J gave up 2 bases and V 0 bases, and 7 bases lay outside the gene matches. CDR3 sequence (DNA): TGTGCCAGCAGTTACTCAGGCATACAGGGGCCCTACGAGCAGTACTTC. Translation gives CASSYSGIQGPYEQYF.

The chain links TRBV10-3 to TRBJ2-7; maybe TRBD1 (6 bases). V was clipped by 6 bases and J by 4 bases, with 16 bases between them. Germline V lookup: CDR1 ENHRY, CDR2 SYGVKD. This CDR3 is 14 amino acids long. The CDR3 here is CAIRGDRSPYEQYV. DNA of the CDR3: TGTGCCATCAGAGGCGACAGGTCCCCTTACGAGCAGTACGTC.

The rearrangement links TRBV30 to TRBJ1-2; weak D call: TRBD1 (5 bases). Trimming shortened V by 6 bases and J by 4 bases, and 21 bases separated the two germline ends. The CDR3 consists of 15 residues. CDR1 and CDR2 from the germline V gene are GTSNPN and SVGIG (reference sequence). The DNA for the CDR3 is TGTGCCTGTCCGCCGGCAACCGGGGGGTCCTATGGCTACACCTTC. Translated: CACPPATGGSYGYTF.